This record covers a single T cell receptor beta chain. This entry belongs to a study of blood T cell repertoires in COVID-19. In the original processing: Reference gene primer amplification yielded estimated nucleated cell counts. TCRdb's copy holds only in-frame clones and misses some; the assay was immunoSEQ multiplex PCR. V and J calls and clone size are given by that table; D and trimming were obtained from the DNA. The data contain approximately 220,000 clones, around 82% of them seen just once; the ten biggest clones take up 4.5% to 5%. CDR3 size: 16 residues. V lost 3 bases and J 4 bases, leaving 15 bases between the germline ends. Germline CDR1 LGHNA, CDR2 YSLEER.

The chain uses TRBV4-3 and TRBJ1-4, with no clear D. The receptor's source is a woman aged 50 to 60 who had been exposed to COVID-19. The sequenced material came from PBMCs or T cells enriched from blood (not recorded which). CDR3 residues: CASSQELARGNEKLFF. For the CDR3, the DNA is TGCGCCAGCAGCCAGGAACTGGCGCGAGGTAATGAAAAACTGTTTTTT.